These 32 T cell receptor beta chains were all obtained from the same sample, sequenced in a study of control samples from healthy donors and cancer patients. Profiled with immunoSEQ multiplex PCR; TCRdb holds only in-frame clones, not every one. The table shows 130,000 or so clones, with roughly 94% occurring only once. Sequenced sample: blood. The source of these receptors is a man between 35 and 55 years old in good health.

J is TRBJ1-1 and V is TRBV6-6, with no clear D. The V gene lost 2 bases and the J gene lost 1 base, with 8 bases spanning the gap. This CDR3 is 14 amino acids long. CDR1 is MNHNY, CDR2 SVGAGI, per germline (reference sequence). CDR3 in DNA: TGTGCCAGCAGTTACGGGTCGGAGAACACTGAAGCTTTCTTT. It translates to CASSYGSENTEAFF.

J is TRBJ1-1 and V is TRBV7-9, with 7 nucleotides matching TRBD1. The V segment lost 9 bases and the J segment 5 bases; nucleotides outside the gene matches: 6. The V gene's germline CDR1 is SEHNR and CDR2 FQNEAQ (reference sequence). CDR3 size: 12 residues. CDR3: CASRQGLTEAFF. The CDR3 DNA follows: TGTGCCAGTCGACAGGGATTGACTGAAGCTTTCTTT.

The chain links TRBV28 to TRBJ2-6; tentative D call: TRBD1 (6 bases). The germline V and J ends were trimmed by 4 bases and 0 bases, with 16 bases remaining between them. Germline CDR1 reads MDHEN; CDR2 reads SYDVKM. This CDR3 has 18 residues. In DNA, the CDR3 is TGTGCCAGCAGTTCATCCATGGACAGTTTCTCTGGGGCCAACGTCCTGACTTTC. Protein product: CASSSSMDSFSGANVLTF.

V usage is TRBV30 and J usage is TRBJ1-5; possibly TRBD1 for D (5 bases). Germline CDR1 and CDR2: GTSNPN and SVGIG (reference sequence). The length of the CDR3 is 15 residues. V lost 3 bases and J lost 6, with 18 bases in between. The CDR3 DNA is TGTGCCTGGAGCCCCGGGACGAGGGAGCTTCAGCCCCAGCATTTT. This translates into CAWSPGTRELQPQHF.

This clone was recorded once. The genes are TRBV11-2 and TRBJ2-5; 7 positions match TRBD1. The CDR3 consists of 15 residues. Germline loops: CDR1 SGHAT, CDR2 FQNNGV. Germline trimming cut 5 bases from V and 1 base from J; bases unmatched to any gene: 7. In nucleotides, the CDR3 is TGTGCCAGCAGCCCCACCGGGACAGCCCAAGAGACCCAGTACTTC. This encodes CASSPTGTAQETQYF. The whole variable domain, filled in from reference TRBV11-2 and TRBJ2-5, reads EAGVAQSPRYKIIEKRQSVAFWCNPISGHATLYWYQQILGQGPKLLIQFQNNGVVDDSQLPKDRFSAERLKGVDSTLKIQPAKLEDSAVYLCASSPTGTAQETQYFGPGTRLLVL.

This clone was detected once. The rearrangement joins TRBV12-2 to TRBJ2-3; the table's D call, TRBD1, was not checked against the DNA. TRBV12-2 is recorded as a pseudogene. The CDR3 consists of 19 residues. The CDR3 DNA reads TGTGCAAGTCGCGACAACAGGGGGCAAATGCTTTCGGGGACAGATACGCAGTATTTT. It translates to CASRDNRGQMLSGTDTQYF.

To note about this clone: At one end, the junction sequence differs from germline, possibly due to a read error. This chain connects TRBV7-8 to TRBJ2-4; D is uncertain. CDR3 length: 14 residues. Looked up from germline, CDR1 is SGHVS and CDR2 is FQNEAQ. CDR3 sequence (DNA): TGTGCCAGCAGCCCCTTGCCCCCCCCTCAGGCGTCGGACTTC. This codes for CASSPLPPPQASDF.

This chain joins TRBV6-5 and TRBJ1-1, with a tentative D call TRBD1 (6 bases). Germline CDR1 MNHEY, CDR2 SVGAGI. The germline V and J ends were trimmed by 10 bases and 0 bases, with 15 bases remaining between them. The CDR3 spans 14 residues. CDR3 bases: TGTGCCACCACGAACAGGGCTCTGAACACTGAAGCTTTCTTT. This sequence encodes CATTNRALNTEAFF.

The chain employs TRBV14 and TRBJ2-1; 7 nucleotides match TRBD1. CDR3 size: 15 residues. The V gene's germline CDR1 is SGHDN and CDR2 FVKESK. V was pared by 4 bases and J by 1 base, with 4 bases of the junction left unmatched. The CDR3 coding sequence is TGTGCCAGCAGCCTACGGACAGGATCCTACAATGAGCAGTTCTTC. It yields the protein CASSLRTGSYNEQFF.

The V gene is TRBV6-6, the J gene TRBJ1-2; D gene unclear. The CDR3 spans 15 residues. The V end lost 0 bases, the J end lost 4 bases, and 12 bases lay between the germline ends. Germline loops: CDR1 MNHNY, CDR2 SVGAGI (reference sequence). The CDR3 is CASSYSRPDGYGYTF. CDR3 DNA sequence: TGTGCCAGCAGTTACTCACGCCCGGACGGCTATGGCTACACCTTC.

This chain connects TRBV27 to TRBJ1-1, with no clear D. Germline V gene data show CDR1 as MNHEY and CDR2 as SMNVEV (reference sequence). The length of the CDR3 is 13 residues. Trimming shortened V by 5 bases and J by 1 base, and 8 bases separated the two germline ends. CDR3 coding DNA: TGTGCCAGCAGTACCGACTGGAACACTGAAGCTTTCTTT. This sequence encodes CASSTDWNTEAFF.

The chain uses TRBV12-3 or TRBV12-4 and TRBJ1-1, with D maybe TRBD1 (6 bases). The CDR3 runs 13 residues. Trimming shortened V by 1 base and J by 10 bases, and 13 bases separated the two germline ends. The CDR3 nucleotides read TGTGCCAGCAGTTTAGACGCGTTGGACAGAGCTTTCTTT. Its translation is CASSLDALDRAFF.

This chain uses TRBV15 with TRBJ2-1; D gene uncertain. V was clipped by 3 bases and J by 0 bases, with 6 bases between them. CDR3 length: 14 amino acids. Germline assignment: CDR1 LNHNV and CDR2 YYDKDF (reference sequence). Here the CDR3 reads CATSSLSSYNEQFF. DNA for the CDR3: TGTGCCACCAGCAGCCTCAGCTCCTACAATGAGCAGTTCTTC.

V usage is TRBV19 and J usage is TRBJ2-2; D is possibly TRBD2 (6 bases). Germline V gene sequence: CDR1 LNHDA, CDR2 SQIVND (reference sequence). The CDR3 extends over 15 amino acids. Trimming shortened V by 5 bases and J by 3 bases, and 13 bases separated the two germline ends. The CDR3 bases are TGTGCCAGTAGTCTCCGGGACTCCTACACCGGGGAGCTGTTTTTT. Amino acid sequence: CASSLRDSYTGELFF.

The CDR3: CASLGANSGNTIYF. In nucleotides, the CDR3 is TGTGCCAGTCTCGGGGCGAACTCTGGAAACACCATATATTTT. The V call is TRBV19, the J call TRBJ1-3, with D maybe TRBD1 (5 bases). The germline V gene encodes CDR1 LNHDA and CDR2 SQIVND (reference sequence). The CDR3 consists of 14 residues. V was cut by 8 bases and J by 0 bases, with 11 bases left in between. Combining the CDR3 with reference TRBV19 and TRBJ1-3 gives the whole variable domain DGGITQSPKYLFRKEGQNVTLSCEQNLNHDAMYWYRQDPGQGLRLIYYSQIVNDFQKGDIAEGYSVSREKKESFPLTVTSAQKNPTAFYLCASLGANSGNTIYFGEGSWLTVV.

The chain employs TRBV13 and TRBJ1-2; no reliable D call. V was clipped by 2 bases and J by 4 bases, with 5 bases between them. CDR1 is PRHDT and CDR2 is FYEKMQ in the germline V gene (reference sequence). The CDR3 runs 12 residues. CDR3 DNA: TGTGCCAGCAGCTTAAGTAGCTATGGCTACACCTTC. Protein: CASSLSSYGYTF. Together with reference TRBV13 and TRBJ1-2, the CDR3 gives the full variable domain: AAGVIQSPRHLIKEKRETATLKCYPIPRHDTVYWYQQGPGQDPQFLISFYEKMQSDKGSIPDRFSAQQFSDYHSELNMSSLELGDSALYFCASSLSSYGYTFGSGTRLTVV.

This CDR3 is CASSLSLGLAALTDTQYF. The CDR3 DNA reads TGTGCCAGCAGCTTATCCTTAGGACTAGCGGCTCTCACAGATACGCAGTATTTT. This chain uses TRBV5-6 with TRBJ2-3, with 10 bases lining up with TRBD2. Trimming took 2 bases from V and 2 from J; bases not matched to a gene: 11. In germline, CDR1 is SGHDT, CDR2 YYEEEE. This CDR3 is built from 18 residues. The complete variable domain, with remaining parts taken from reference TRBV5-6 and TRBJ2-3, reads DAGVTQSPTHLIKTRGQQVTLRCSPKSGHDTVSWYQQALGQGPQFIFQYYEEEERQRGNFPDRFSGHQFPNYSSELNVNALLLGDSALYLCASSLSLGLAALTDTQYFGPGTRLTVL.

The J gene is TRBJ2-2, the V gene TRBV24-1, with D perhaps matching TRBD1 or TRBD2 (5 bases each). CDR1 is KGHDR and CDR2 is SFDVKD in the germline V gene. The CDR3 is 14 amino acids. V dropped 3 bases and J dropped 4 bases, with 8 bases sitting between them. CDR3 sequence (DNA): TGTGCCACCAGTGATCTGGGGGTCACCGGGGAGCTGTTTTTT. Protein: CATSDLGVTGELFF.

The CDR3, as DNA: TGTGCCAGCAGTTCCTTTCCTCGGAACTCTGGAAACACCATATATTTT. Protein product: CASSSFPRNSGNTIYF. This chain joins TRBV6-6 and TRBJ1-3; D is unresolved. From germline, CDR1 is MNHNY and CDR2 SVGAGI (reference sequence). Trimming took 4 bases from V and 0 from J, leaving 13 bases between them. This CDR3 contains 16 residues.

This rearrangement joins TRBV27 to TRBJ2-4; 8 nucleotides align to TRBD1. CDR3 length equals 14 residues. Germline assignment: CDR1 MNHEY and CDR2 SMNVEV (reference sequence). The junction had 6 bases not matched to a gene; V was cut back by 5 bases and J by 6 bases. This CDR3 reads CASSPDRVRNIQYF. DNA for the CDR3: TGTGCCAGCAGTCCGGACAGGGTGAGAAACATTCAGTACTTC.

The chain uses TRBV6-5 and TRBJ1-3, with 7 bases lining up with TRBD1. The CDR3 length is 12 residues. The germline CDR1 and CDR2 sequences are MNHEY and SVGAGI. J gave up 4 bases and V 7 bases, and 1 base lay outside the gene matches. CDR3 nucleotides: TGTGCCAGCAAGGACAGGGGAAACACCATATATTTT. The encoded protein is CASKDRGNTIYF.

V gene TRBV27 combines with J gene TRBJ2-3, with D tentatively TRBD1 (5 bases). Germline V gene sequence: CDR1 MNHEY, CDR2 SMNVEV (reference sequence). Between the trimmed V and J ends, which lost 2 bases and 1 base, there was a span of 19 bases. The length of the CDR3 is 18 residues. CDR3 sequence: CASSLNPPGRGGTDTQYF. The CDR3 coding sequence is TGTGCCAGCAGTTTAAACCCGCCTGGTAGGGGTGGCACAGATACGCAGTATTTT.

This chain links TRBV2 with TRBJ1-1; 12 nucleotides agree with TRBD1. This CDR3 has 15 residues. Germline CDR1 and CDR2: SNHLY and FYNNEI. V lost 6 bases and J lost 6; bases outside the gene matches: 8. CDR3 region: CASRGTGTGGSEAFF. As DNA, the CDR3 is TGTGCCAGCAGAGGGACCGGGACAGGGGGCTCTGAAGCTTTCTTT.

This clone was seen once. The V call is TRBV11-2, the J call TRBJ1-4; possibly TRBD1 for D (6 bases). CDR3 length equals 14 residues. From germline, CDR1 is SGHAT and CDR2 FQNNGV. V was pared by 4 bases and J by 6 bases, with 12 bases between. DNA for the CDR3: TGTGCCAGCAGCTATACAGGGATGCATGAAAAACTGTTTTTT. Amino acids: CASSYTGMHEKLFF.

This rearrangement joins TRBV7-9 to TRBJ2-7; D unresolved. The CDR3 is 13 amino acids. Per germline, CDR1 SEHNR and CDR2 FQNEAQ (reference sequence). Trimming removed 4 bases from V and 3 bases from J, with 10 bases in between. The CDR3 reads CASSSGRIYEQYF. For the CDR3, the DNA is TGTGCCAGCAGCTCCGGGCGTATCTACGAGCAGTACTTC.

This clone was observed a single time. V and J are TRBV28 and TRBJ2-7; D is possibly TRBD1 (5 bases). The germline CDR1 and CDR2 sequences are MDHEN and SYDVKM. V was clipped by 7 bases and J by 1 base, with 23 bases between them. This CDR3 region has 17 residues. The CDR3 reads CASTPGARARLSYEQYF. DNA for the CDR3: TGTGCCAGCACCCCTGGGGCCAGGGCCAGACTTTCCTACGAGCAGTACTTC.

The chain links TRBV19 to TRBJ1-1; 8 bases are shared with TRBD1. Germline CDR1 is LNHDA and CDR2 is SQIVND (reference sequence). This CDR3 comprises 14 residues. J was trimmed by 2 bases and V by 6 bases; bases with no gene match: 5. The CDR3 DNA follows: TGTGCCAGTAGACGGACAGGGACAAACACTGAAGCTTTCTTT. Its translation is CASRRTGTNTEAFF.

V gene TRBV25-1 combines with J gene TRBJ1-6; perhaps TRBD1 as D (5 bases). Between the trimmed V and J ends, which lost 1 base and 8 bases, there was a span of 12 bases. This CDR3 region has 15 residues. Germline V lookup: CDR1 MGHDK, CDR2 SYGVNS. In DNA form, the CDR3 reads TGTGCCAGCAGTGAATGGGGGGACTTTCATTCACCCCTCCACTTT. It yields the protein CASSEWGDFHSPLHF.

This clone was observed a single time. J is TRBJ1-2 and V is TRBV28; D is perhaps TRBD1 (6 bases). Trimming shortened V by 6 bases and J by 0 bases, and 14 bases separated the two germline ends. From germline, CDR1 is MDHEN and CDR2 SYDVKM. This CDR3 spans 15 amino acids. DNA of the CDR3: TGTGCCAGCAGAGGGAGGGGGGCGACTAACTATGGCTACACCTTC. Translation: CASRGRGATNYGYTF.

The chain uses TRBV11-1 and TRBJ2-2, with TRBD1 matching over 9 bases. The V gene end was trimmed by 1 base and the J gene end by 5 bases; junction bases not matched to a gene: 2. Germline CDR1 is SGHAT and CDR2 is FQDESV (reference sequence). The CDR3 covers 15 residues. CDR3 coding DNA: TGTGCCAGCAGCTTAGACAGGGGGCGGACCGGGGAGCTGTTTTTT. It codes for CASSLDRGRTGELFF.

V usage is TRBV7-9 and J usage is TRBJ1-5; D gene unclear. Trimming removed 0 bases at V and 9 bases at J, with 15 bases between. The CDR3 loop spans 15 amino acids. Germline values: CDR1 SEHNR, CDR2 FQNEAQ (reference sequence). The CDR3 region has the DNA TGTGCCAGCAGCTTAGCGCACGTCGGCCTTGGGCCCCAGCATTTT. Translated: CASSLAHVGLGPQHF. Looking up the rest from reference TRBV7-9 and TRBJ1-5 gives the full variable domain: DTGVSQNPRHKITKRGQNVTFRCDPISEHNRLYWYRQTLGQGPEFLTYFQNEAQLEKSRLLSDRFSAERPKGSFSTLEIQRTEQGDSAMYLCASSLAHVGLGPQHFGDGTRLSIL.

This chain links TRBV5-1 with TRBJ1-2; the D gene is possibly TRBD1 (6 bases). V was clipped by 3 bases and J by 3 bases, with 9 bases between them. Looked up from germline, CDR1 is SGHRS and CDR2 is YFSETQ. The CDR3 totals 13 residues. CDR3 loop: CASSSTGYYGYTF. The CDR3 region has the DNA TGCGCCAGCAGCTCGACAGGATACTATGGCTACACCTTC.